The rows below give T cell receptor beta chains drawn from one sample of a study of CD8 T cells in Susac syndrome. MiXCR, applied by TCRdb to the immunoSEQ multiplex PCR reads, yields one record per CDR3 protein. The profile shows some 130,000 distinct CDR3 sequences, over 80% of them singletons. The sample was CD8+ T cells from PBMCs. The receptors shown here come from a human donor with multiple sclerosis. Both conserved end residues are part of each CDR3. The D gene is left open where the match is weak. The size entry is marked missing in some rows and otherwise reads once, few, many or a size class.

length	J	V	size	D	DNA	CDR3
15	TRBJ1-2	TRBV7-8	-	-	TGTGCCAGCAGCGTGCGGACAGACGGTTCGGGGGGCTACACCTTC	CASSVRTDGSGGYTF
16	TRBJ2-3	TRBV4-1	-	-	TGCGCCAGCAGCCAAGACTGGAGCGGGAGCACAGATACGCAGTATTTT	CASSQDWSGSTDTQYF
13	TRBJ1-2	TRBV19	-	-	TGTGCCAGTAGTATAGATCTATTGGCAGGCTACACCTTC	CASSIDLLAGYTF
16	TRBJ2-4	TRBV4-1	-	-	TGCGCCAGCAGCCTACGATCCGGGACAATATGGGACATTCAGTACTTC	CASSLRSGTIWDIQYF
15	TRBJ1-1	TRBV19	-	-	TGTGCCAGTAGTAGATCTACAGTGGGAGTCACTGAAGCTTTCTTT	CASSRSTVGVTEAFF
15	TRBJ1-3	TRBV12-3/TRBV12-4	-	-	TGTGCCAGCAGTCTGGCCCAAGGGGCTGGAAACACCATATATTTT	CASSLAQGAGNTIYF
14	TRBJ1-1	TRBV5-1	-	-	TGCGCCAGCAGCCTCGGAGGAGAGTCGCTTGAAGCTTTCTTT	CASSLGGESLEAFF
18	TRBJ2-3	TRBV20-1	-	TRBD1	TGCAGTACTTACTCTCTAGGCCCTTTGGGACAGTTCACAGATACGCAGTATTTT	CSTYSLGPLGQFTDTQYF
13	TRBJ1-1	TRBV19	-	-	TGTGCCAGTCACAGCAAGATGAACACTGAAGCTTTCTTT	CASHSKMNTEAFF
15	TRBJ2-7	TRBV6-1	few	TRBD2	TGTGCCAGCAGCGGGATAGCGGGGGGTAGGTACGAGCAGTACTTC	CASSGIAGGRYEQYF
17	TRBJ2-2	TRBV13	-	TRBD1	TGTGCCAGCAGCTTAGATTCGACAGGGCCGTACACCGGGGAGCTGTTTTTT	CASSLDSTGPYTGELFF
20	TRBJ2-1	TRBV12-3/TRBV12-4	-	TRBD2	TGTGCCAGCAGACCCGCCGACAGGGAAATTAGCGGGGGGCCTTACAATGAGCAGTTCTTC	CASRPADREISGGPYNEQFF
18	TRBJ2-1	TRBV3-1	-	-	TGTTTGAGCAGCCCCGATCCGCCTCGTTGGGGCTCCTACAATGAGCAGTTCTTC	CLSSPDPPRWGSYNEQFF
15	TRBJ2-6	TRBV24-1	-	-	TGTGCCAGGCCAGTTTACGGAACTGGGGCCAACGTCCTGACTTTC	CARPVYGTGANVLTF
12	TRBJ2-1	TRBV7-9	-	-	TGTGCCAGCAGCTCTTTCAAGGATGAGCAGTTCTTC	CASSSFKDEQFF
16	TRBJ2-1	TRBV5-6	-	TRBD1	TGTGCCAGCAGCTTGTTCAGGGGGTCAACCTACAATGAGCAGTTCTTC	CASSLFRGSTYNEQFF
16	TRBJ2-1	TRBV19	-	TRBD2	TGTGCCAGTAGTACAGGACTAGCGGGGGACTACAATGAGCAGTTCTTC	CASSTGLAGDYNEQFF
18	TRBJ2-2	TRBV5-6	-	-	TGTGCCAGCAGCTTATGTACGGTACTCCAAGGGGATACCGGGGAGCTGTTTTTT	CASSLCTVLQGDTGELFF
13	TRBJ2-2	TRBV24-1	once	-	TGTGCCACCAGTGAAGACAACACCGGGGAGCTGTTTTTT	CATSEDNTGELFF
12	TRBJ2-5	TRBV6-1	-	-	TGTGCCAGCAGTGGGGCGGGAGAGACCCAGTACTTC	CASSGAGETQYF
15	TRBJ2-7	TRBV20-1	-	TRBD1	TGCAGTGCGCCAACCGGGACAGGGGAATTCTACGAGCAGTACTTC	CSAPTGTGEFYEQYF
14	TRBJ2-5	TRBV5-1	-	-	TGCGCCAGCAGCCCCGACCTACTCGGGGAGACCCAGTACTTC	CASSPDLLGETQYF
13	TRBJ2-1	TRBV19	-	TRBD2	TGTGCCACAACGCGACTAGCGGGAGATGAGCAGTTCTTC	CATTRLAGDEQFF
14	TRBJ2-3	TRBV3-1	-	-	TGTGCCAGCAGCCAACCCGGGACTCCCCTTGAGAAGTATTTT	CASSQPGTPLEKYF
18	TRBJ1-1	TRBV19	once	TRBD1	TGTGCCAGTAGTACCGAGACAGGGGCGATAGTGGTGAACACTGAAGCTTTCTTT	CASSTETGAIVVNTEAFF
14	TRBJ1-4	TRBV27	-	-	TGTGCCAGCAGTCCCAGAACAACTAATGAAAAACTGTTTTTT	CASSPRTTNEKLFF
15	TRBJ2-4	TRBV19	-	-	TGTGCCAGTGGCTCCAGTGGTGGAGCCAAAAACATTCAGTACTTC	CASGSSGGAKNIQYF
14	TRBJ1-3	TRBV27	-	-	TGTGCCAGCAGTTTAAGAGGGGTTGGAAACACCATATATTTT	CASSLRGVGNTIYF
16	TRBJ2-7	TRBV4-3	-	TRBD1	TGCGCCAGCAGCCAAGTGGGACAGGGGGACGGCTACGAGCAGTACTTC	CASSQVGQGDGYEQYF
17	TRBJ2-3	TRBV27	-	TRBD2	TGTGCCAGCAGTTTAATGGTCGGCGGGGGGGACACAGATACGCAGTATTTT	CASSLMVGGGDTDTQYF
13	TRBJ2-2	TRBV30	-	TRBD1	TGTGCCTGGATGGGGGACAGAGGCGGGGAGCTGTTTTTT	CAWMGDRGGELFF
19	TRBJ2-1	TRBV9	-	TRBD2	TGTGCCAGCAGTAATCTGGGACTAGCGGGAGCTTCGGATGACAATGAGCAGTTCTTC	CASSNLGLAGASDDNEQFF
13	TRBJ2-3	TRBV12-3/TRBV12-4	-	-	TGTGCCAGCAGCGCAGAGGGGATAGATACGCAGTATTTT	CASSAEGIDTQYF
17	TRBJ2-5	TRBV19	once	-	TGTGCCAGTAAAAGGAAAGGGGATGTGTCGTACCAAGAGACCCAGTACTTC	CASKRKGDVSYQETQYF
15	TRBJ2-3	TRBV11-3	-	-	TGTGCCAGCAGCTTAGATGCAAGGGGTACAGATACGCAGTATTTT	CASSLDARGTDTQYF
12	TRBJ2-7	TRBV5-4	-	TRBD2	TGTGCCAGCAGTTACGGCGGGGGGGCCCCGTACTTC	CASSYGGGAPYF
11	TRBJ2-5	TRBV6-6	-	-	TGTGCCAGCAGAAACAGCGAGACCCAGTACTTC	CASRNSETQYF
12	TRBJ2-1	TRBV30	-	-	TGTGCCTGGAGTGTAGGACCGGGGGTGCAGTTCTTC	CAWSVGPGVQFF
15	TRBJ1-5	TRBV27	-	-	TGTGCCAGCAGTTCGGGGGCTAGACGCAATCAGCCCCAGCATTTT	CASSSGARRNQPQHF
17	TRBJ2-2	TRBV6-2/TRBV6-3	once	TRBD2	TGTGCCAGCAGTTTTAGCGGGAGGGCCCCGGGCACCGGGGAGCTGTTTTTT	CASSFSGRAPGTGELFF
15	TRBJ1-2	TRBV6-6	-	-	TGTGCCAGCAGTTACCCGGGGGGGGGCGACTATGGCTACACCTTC	CASSYPGGGDYGYTF
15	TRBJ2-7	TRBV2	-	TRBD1	TGTGCCAGCATCGATCGACAGGGCGCCAGCTACGAGCAGTACTTC	CASIDRQGASYEQYF
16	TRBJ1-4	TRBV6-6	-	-	TGTGCCAGCAGTTACTCCGGGGGCATACCTAATGAAAAACTGTTTTTT	CASSYSGGIPNEKLFF
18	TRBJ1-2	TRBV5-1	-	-	TGCGCCAGCAGCTTGGTATGGGTTGCAGAATCGCGTATCTATGGCTACACCTTC	CASSLVWVAESRIYGYTF
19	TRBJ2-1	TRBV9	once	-	TGTGCCAGCAGCGTTGAGGGGTTGGCCACCAACGGCTGGTACAATGAGCAGTTCTTC	CASSVEGLATNGWYNEQFF
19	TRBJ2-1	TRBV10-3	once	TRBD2	TGTGCCATCAGTCGAGCAGGGACTAGCGGGAGGGGAGAGTCGGATGAGCAGTTCTTC	CAISRAGTSGRGESDEQFF
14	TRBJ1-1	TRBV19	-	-	TGTGCCAGTAGTATGGAGGGATTCAACACTGAAGCTTTCTTT	CASSMEGFNTEAFF
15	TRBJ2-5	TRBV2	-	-	TGTGCCCGCTTCGCGCCGACCCTAGAAGTGGCGACCCAGTACTTC	CARFAPTLEVATQYF
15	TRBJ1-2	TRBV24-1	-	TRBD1	TGTGCCACCGAAGATATGAGGGGGCGCTCCTATGGCTACACCTTC	CATEDMRGRSYGYTF
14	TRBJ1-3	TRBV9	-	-	TGTGCCAGCAGCGTAGCGGGGACTGGAAACACCATATATTTT	CASSVAGTGNTIYF
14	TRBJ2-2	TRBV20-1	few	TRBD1	TGCAGTGCTGGGACAGGGGTGGTAGGCGGGGAGCTGTTTTTT	CSAGTGVVGGELFF
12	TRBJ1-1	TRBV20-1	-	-	TGCAGTGCTAGCTCCTCAAACACTGAAGCTTTCTTT	CSASSSNTEAFF
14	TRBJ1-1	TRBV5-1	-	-	TGCGCCAGCAGCTTCACAGACCTGAACACTGAAGCTTTCTTT	CASSFTDLNTEAFF
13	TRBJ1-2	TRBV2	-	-	TGTGCCAGCAGTGAATATGCAGGAGATGGCTACACCTTC	CASSEYAGDGYTF
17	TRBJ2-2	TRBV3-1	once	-	TGTGCCAGCAGCCAAGATAGGGCTAGCAGCCACACCGGGGAGCTGTTTTTT	CASSQDRASSHTGELFF
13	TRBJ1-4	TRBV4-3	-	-	TGCGCCAGCAGCCAAGATCTGGGTGAAAAACTGTTTTTT	CASSQDLGEKLFF
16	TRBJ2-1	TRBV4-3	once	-	TGCGCCAGCAGCAGAGAATTAGGCAACTACTACAATGAGCAGTTCTTC	CASSRELGNYYNEQFF
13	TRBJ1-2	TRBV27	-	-	TGTGCCAGCAGTCCTATTACTTTCTATGGCTACACCTTC	CASSPITFYGYTF
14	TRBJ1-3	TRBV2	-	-	TGTGCCAGCATTATACCGGGGGCTGGAAACACCATATATTTT	CASIIPGAGNTIYF
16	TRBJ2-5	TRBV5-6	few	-	TGTGCCAGCAGCCCGTTACAGCCGGACGGGGCTGAGACCCAGTACTTC	CASSPLQPDGAETQYF